The next 26 T cell receptor beta chains were all read from a single sample in a study of CD8+CD57+ T cells in acquired aplastic anemia. CD8+CD57+ cell expansion, shown by flow cytometry, had occurred in the patients selected for sequencing. TCR beta VDJ and CDR3 were profiled, and genomic DNA was the template. One entry per CDR3 protein results from TCRdb running MiXCR on the reads. The data hold around 80,000 distinct CDR3 sequences, with roughly 70% observed a single time. Sample: sorted CD4+, CD8+, or CD8+CD57+ T cells (not recorded which) from PBMCs. The receptors derive from a human donor with aplastic anemia.

On this clonotype: Here the CDR3 omits its conserved ending phenylalanine or tryptophan, so a read error is the likely source. This chain links TRBV20-1 with TRBJ2-3; unclear D gene. The ends were cut back, 8 bases at V and 0 bases at J, with 12 bases in the middle. The CDR3 sequence is 13 residues long. Germline assignment: CDR1 DFQATT and CDR2 SNEGSKA (reference sequence). Here the CDR3 reads CSTSGASTDTQYL. As DNA, the CDR3 is TGCAGTACCTCAGGCGCTAGCACAGATACGCAGTATCTT.

Only a few counts were recorded for this clonotype. The rearrangement joins TRBV19 to TRBJ2-5; D is tentatively TRBD1 or TRBD2 (5 bases each). The CDR3 is made up of 13 amino acids. Germline CDR1 reads LNHDA; CDR2 reads SQIVND (reference sequence). V lost 4 bases and J lost 7, with 13 bases in between. CDR3 in amino acids: CASSRSGSPTQYF. The CDR3 DNA is TGTGCCAGTAGTAGGTCAGGGAGCCCGACCCAGTACTTC.

The DNA for the CDR3 is TGCAGTGCGAGATCTCAGGACAGGGGGACTTACGAGCAGTACTTC. Translated, it gives CSARSQDRGTYEQYF. V and J are TRBV20-1 and TRBJ2-7; 10 positions agree with TRBD1. The ends lost 6 bases at V and 4 bases at J; junction bases unmatched: 12. This CDR3 contains 15 residues. In germline, CDR1 is DFQATT, CDR2 SNEGSKA (reference sequence).

This rearrangement joins TRBV10-3 to TRBJ2-1; the D is unclear. Trimming cost V 3 bases and J 7 bases, with 13 bases left between them. The CDR3 length is 14 residues. Per germline, CDR1 ENHRY and CDR2 SYGVKD. The CDR3 bases are TGTGCCATCAGTGATTTGGTCCTCCGGAATGAGCAGTTCTTC. This translates into CAISDLVLRNEQFF.

The gene calls are TRBV24-1 and TRBJ2-1; 8 bases map to TRBD2. With 9 bases clipped from V and 4 bases from J, the junction kept 4 bases outside the gene matches. Germline V lookup: CDR1 KGHDR, CDR2 SFDVKD. The CDR3 loop spans 13 amino acids. CDR3 sequence reads: CATGREGYNEQFF. For the CDR3, the DNA is TGTGCCACCGGACGGGAGGGGTACAATGAGCAGTTCTTC.

The J gene is TRBJ1-1, the V gene TRBV24-1, with D uncertain. V dropped 5 bases and J dropped 6 bases, with 6 bases sitting between them. The CDR3 sequence is 11 residues long. CDR1 and CDR2 from the germline V gene are KGHDR and SFDVKD. DNA for the CDR3: TGTGCCACCAGTGTTGGAGCTGAAGCTTTCTTT. Protein product: CATSVGAEAFF.

The table lists this clonotype with a few counts. The rearrangement joins TRBV20-1 to TRBJ2-7, with D perhaps given as TRBD1 or TRBD2 (5 bases each). V lost 3 bases, J lost 3 bases, and 18 bases lay in between. The CDR3 loop spans 15 amino acids. Germline V gene data show CDR1 as DFQATT and CDR2 as SNEGSKA (reference sequence). In DNA form, the CDR3 reads TGCAGTGCTAGGACCGGGACCAACACTCTCTACGAGCAGTACTTC. Protein sequence: CSARTGTNTLYEQYF.

This chain joins TRBV10-3 and TRBJ1-1; maybe TRBD1 (5 bases). Between the trimmed V and J ends, which lost 3 bases and 1 base, there was a span of 9 bases. The CDR3 sequence is 14 residues long. Germline CDR1 reads ENHRY; CDR2 reads SYGVKD. The CDR3, as DNA: TGTGCCATCAGTGACGTTGGGACGAACACTGAAGCTTTCTTT. Residues: CAISDVGTNTEAFF.

V is TRBV7-2 and J is TRBJ1-5, with D hard to call. V was shortened by 4 bases and J by 7 bases, with 11 bases between the two germline ends. Germline V gene sequence: CDR1 SGHTA, CDR2 FQGNSA. This CDR3 is 13 amino acids long. CDR3 nucleotide sequence: TGTGCCAGCAGCTCTGACCTGGGGCAGCCCCAGCATTTT. Translation: CASSSDLGQPQHF.

This chain connects TRBV29-1 to TRBJ2-7; weak D call: TRBD1 (5 bases). The V end lost 6 bases, the J end lost 3 bases, and 9 bases lay between the germline ends. The CDR3 contains 11 residues. Per the germline V gene, CDR1 is SQVTM and CDR2 is ANQGSEA. CDR3 protein: CSVLTVYEQYF. As DNA, the CDR3 is TGCAGCGTCCTGACAGTCTACGAGCAGTACTTC.

The J gene is TRBJ2-5, the V gene TRBV20-1; perhaps TRBD2 as D (5 bases). CDR3 length: 12 amino acids. Deletions cut 6 bases from V and 3 bases from J, with 11 bases between. CDR1 and CDR2 (germline): DFQATT, SNEGSKA (reference sequence). The DNA for the CDR3 is TGCAGTGCCATGGACGGGGAAGAGACCCAGTACTTC. As protein: CSAMDGEETQYF.

The chain has TRBV9 and TRBJ2-1, with D tentatively TRBD1 (5 bases). The length of the CDR3 is 15 residues. Trimming took 3 bases from V and 6 from J, leaving 16 bases between them. CDR1 and CDR2 (germline): SGDLS, YYNGEE. The CDR3 nucleotides read TGTGCCAGCAGCGGTCAGACAGCTACATTCAATGAGCAGTTCTTC. This codes for CASSGQTATFNEQFF. Together with reference TRBV9 and TRBJ2-1, the CDR3 gives the full variable domain: DSGVTQTPKHLITATGQRVTLRCSPRSGDLSVYWYQQSLDQGLQFLIQYYNGEERAKGNILERFSAQQFPDLHSELNLSSLELGDSALYFCASSGQTATFNEQFFGPGTRLTVL.

Remarks on this clonotype: Lacking the conserved final phenylalanine or tryptophan, this CDR3 likely reflects a read error. The chain recombines TRBV7-2 with TRBJ1-1, with D uncertain. CDR1 SGHTA and CDR2 FQGNSA come from the germline V gene. This CDR3 has 14 residues. The germline V and J ends were trimmed by 1 base and 5 bases, with 11 bases remaining between them. This chain's CDR3 is CASSLVLIGTEAFL. CDR3 DNA sequence: TGTGCCAGCAGCTTAGTTCTTATCGGAACTGAAGCTTTCCTT.

The rearrangement links TRBV7-9 to TRBJ1-2, with 8 bases fitting TRBD1. The V gene end was trimmed by 4 bases and the J gene end by 8 bases; junction bases not matched to a gene: 9. Germline CDR1 SEHNR, CDR2 FQNEAQ (reference sequence). This CDR3 spans 14 amino acids. In nucleotides, the CDR3 is TGTGCCAGCAGCTCTTGGACAGGGATAGGAGGCTACACCTTC. Protein product: CASSSWTGIGGYTF.

This clonotype was picked up a small number of times. The chain links TRBV11-1 to TRBJ2-7; 7 bases line up with TRBD2. The CDR3 consists of 18 residues. V lost 4 bases, J lost 5 bases, and 20 bases stayed unmatched. Germline CDR1 SGHAT, CDR2 FQDESV (reference sequence). The CDR3 is CASSSNTLLAEGLHEQYF. CDR3 DNA: TGTGCCAGCAGCTCGAACACACTTCTAGCGGAAGGACTCCACGAGCAGTACTTC. The whole variable domain, remainder taken from reference TRBV11-1 and TRBJ2-7, is EAEVAQSPRYKITEKSQAVAFWCDPISGHATLYWYRQILGQGPELLVQFQDESVVDDSQLPKDRFSAERLKGVDSTLKIQPAELGDSAMYLCASSSNTLLAEGLHEQYFGPGTRLTVT.

CDR3 sequence reads: CASSGAQQETQYF. As DNA, the CDR3 is TGTGCCAGTAGTGGGGCCCAGCAAGAGACCCAGTACTTC. The chain carries TRBV19 and TRBJ2-5; D possibly corresponds to TRBD1 (5 bases). The V end was cut by 5 bases, the J end by 2 bases, with 9 bases between. Germline V CDR1 and CDR2: LNHDA, SQIVND (reference sequence). This CDR3 has 13 amino acids.

J is TRBJ2-7 and V is TRBV7-3; D gene uncertain. The V end lost 5 bases, the J end lost 0 bases, and 8 bases lay between the germline ends. Looked up from germline, CDR1 is SGHTA and CDR2 is FQGTGA. This CDR3 is 13 amino acids long. CDR3 region: CASSRVGSYEQYF. CDR3 nucleotides: TGTGCCAGCAGCAGAGTGGGCTCCTACGAGCAGTACTTC.

This clonotype was observed many times. The chain is built from TRBV20-1 and TRBJ1-2; 9 bases agree with TRBD1. The CDR3 sequence is 16 residues long. CDR1 and CDR2 from the germline V gene are DFQATT and SNEGSKA (reference sequence). V gave up 1 base and J gave up 4 bases; unmatched junction bases: 10. The CDR3 coding sequence is TGCAGTGCTAGAGCGACAATCACAGGGGGCCCCTATGGCTACACCTTC. This codes for CSARATITGGPYGYTF.

J is TRBJ2-5 and V is TRBV7-2; a possible D gene is TRBD2 (5 bases). This CDR3 is built from 13 residues. The V gene lost 4 bases and the J gene lost 3 bases, with 9 bases spanning the gap. CDR1 SGHTA and CDR2 FQGNSA come from the germline V gene. The CDR3 reads CASSSSIEETQYF. The DNA of the CDR3 is TGTGCCAGCAGCTCTAGCATTGAAGAGACCCAGTACTTC.

The V call is TRBV29-1, the J call TRBJ2-1, with D uncertain. Trimming pared 8 bases from V and 5 bases from J, leaving 16 bases between. CDR1 is SQVTM and CDR2 is ANQGSEA in the germline V gene. The length of the CDR3 is 13 residues. Written as DNA, the CDR3 is TGCAGCCCCAGTCATGGCCCCAACAATGAGCAGTTCTTC. As protein: CSPSHGPNNEQFF.

This clonotype was seen just once. The rearrangement uses TRBV19 and TRBJ2-5; D unresolved. V dropped 4 bases and J dropped 2 bases, with 8 bases sitting between them. The CDR3 extends over 13 amino acids. Per germline, CDR1 LNHDA and CDR2 SQIVND (reference sequence). CDR3 amino acids: CASSSGRQETQYF. The CDR3 nucleotides read TGTGCCAGTAGTAGCGGCAGACAAGAGACCCAGTACTTC.

This sequence joins TRBV5-1 and TRBJ1-2, with a tentative D call TRBD1 (6 bases). The ends were cut back, 1 base at V and 2 bases at J, with 15 bases in the middle. Germline V gene sequence: CDR1 SGHRS, CDR2 YFSETQ. This CDR3 comprises 16 residues. CDR3 nucleotide sequence: TGCGCCAGCAGCTTGAGGCCAGGGGCACCAAACTATGGCTACACCTTC. This codes for CASSLRPGAPNYGYTF.

In this sample, this clonotype turned up many times. The chain couples TRBV6-4 to TRBJ2-1, with TRBD2 identical over 13 bases. The germline V gene encodes CDR1 MRHNA and CDR2 SNTAGT. J was trimmed by 9 bases and V by 4 bases; bases with no gene match: 6. The CDR3 loop spans 15 amino acids. This chain's CDR3 is CASSAGTSGNAEQFF. CDR3 coding DNA: TGTGCCAGCAGTGCCGGGACTAGCGGGAACGCTGAGCAGTTCTTC.

The V call is TRBV2, the J call TRBJ2-7; D gene uncertain. V shed 6 bases and J shed 2 bases, with 14 bases lying between them. The CDR3 runs 14 residues. Germline loops: CDR1 SNHLY, CDR2 FYNNEI. CDR3 coding DNA: TGTGCCAGCAGCGAGTTAACAGTAGCCTACGAGCAGTACTTC. Its protein is CASSELTVAYEQYF. Using reference TRBV2 and TRBJ2-7 for the parts outside the CDR3, the full variable domain is EPEVTQTPSHQVTQMGQEVILRCVPISNHLYFYWYRQILGQKVEFLVSFYNNEISEKSEIFDDQFSVERPDGSNFTLKIRSTKLEDSAMYFCASSELTVAYEQYFGPGTRLTVT.

This chain joins TRBV24-1 and TRBJ2-1, with 8 bases that match TRBD2. The CDR3 length is 15 residues. The V gene's germline CDR1 is KGHDR and CDR2 SFDVKD. The junction had 8 bases not matched to a gene; V was cut back by 3 bases and J by 8 bases. The CDR3 DNA sequence: TGTGCCACCAGTGATCCGGGAGGGCCTTCCGATGAGCAGTTCTTC. Translated: CATSDPGGPSDEQFF.

This clonotype was picked up a small number of times. The gene calls are TRBV29-1 and TRBJ2-7, with 7 bases matching TRBD2. The junction had 5 bases not matched to a gene; V was cut back by 4 bases and J by 2 bases. There are 13 residues in the CDR3. In germline, CDR1 is SQVTM, CDR2 ANQGSEA. This chain's CDR3 is CSVGGGSAYEQYF. In DNA form, the CDR3 reads TGCAGCGTTGGGGGCGGGAGCGCCTACGAGCAGTACTTC.